This T cell receptor beta chain emerged from a study of blood T cell repertoires in COVID-19. The V gene lost 6 bases and the J gene lost 3 bases, with 15 bases spanning the gap. The CDR3 runs 15 residues. Germline V gene data show CDR1 as SNHLY and CDR2 as FYNNEI. Using immunoSEQ multiplex PCR, the repertoire was profiled, and TCRdb retains in-frame clones only, with some absent. In the table there are some 370,000 clones, around 90% of which are singletons. The chain carries TRBV2 and TRBJ1-5, with D possibly TRBD1 on 5 matching bases. The specimen sequenced was peripheral blood. The clonotype comes from a man aged 35 to 55 with acute or convalescent COVID-19. The CDR3 loop reads CASSGGRRANQPQHF. As DNA, the CDR3 is TGTGCCAGCAGCGGCGGTCGCAGGGCCAATCAGCCCCAGCATTTT.